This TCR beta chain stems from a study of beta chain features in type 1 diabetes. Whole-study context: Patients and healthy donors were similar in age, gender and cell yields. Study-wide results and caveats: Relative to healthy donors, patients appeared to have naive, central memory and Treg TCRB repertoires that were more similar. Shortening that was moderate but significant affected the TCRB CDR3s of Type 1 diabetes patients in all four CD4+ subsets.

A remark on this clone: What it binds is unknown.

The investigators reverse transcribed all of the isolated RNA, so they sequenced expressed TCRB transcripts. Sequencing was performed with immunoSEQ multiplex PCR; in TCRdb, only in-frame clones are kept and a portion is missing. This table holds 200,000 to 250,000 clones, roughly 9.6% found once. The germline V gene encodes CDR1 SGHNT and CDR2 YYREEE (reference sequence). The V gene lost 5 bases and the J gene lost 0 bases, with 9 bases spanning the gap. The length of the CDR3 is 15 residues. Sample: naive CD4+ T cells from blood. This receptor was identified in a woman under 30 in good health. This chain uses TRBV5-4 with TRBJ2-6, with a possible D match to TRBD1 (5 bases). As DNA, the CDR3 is TGTGCCAGCAGTTTACAGGACTCTGGGGCCAACGTCCTGACTTTC. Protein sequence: CASSLQDSGANVLTF.